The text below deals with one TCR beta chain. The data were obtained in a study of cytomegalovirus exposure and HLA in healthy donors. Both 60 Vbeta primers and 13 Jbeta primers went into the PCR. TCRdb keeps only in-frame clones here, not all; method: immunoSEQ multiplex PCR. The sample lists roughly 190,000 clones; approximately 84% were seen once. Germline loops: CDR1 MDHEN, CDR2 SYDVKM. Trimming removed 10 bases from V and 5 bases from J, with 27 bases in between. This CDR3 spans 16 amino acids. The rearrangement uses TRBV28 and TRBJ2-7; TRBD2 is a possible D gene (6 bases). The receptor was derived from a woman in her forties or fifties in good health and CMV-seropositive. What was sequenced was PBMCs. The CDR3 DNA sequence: TGTGCCACCCTAAACCTTCCAGGAGTCGGGGGTGACGAGCAGTACTTC. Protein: CATLNLPGVGGDEQYF.